The 30 T cell receptor beta chains listed next were all sequenced from one sample in a study of shared clonotypes between healthy human individuals. As defined, naive CD8 cells were CD45RO-negative and positively selected for CCR7, with terminally differentiated effector memory CD45RA+ cells excluded. Profiled with immunoSEQ multiplex PCR; TCRdb holds only in-frame clones, not every one. Here the sample spans around 2,100,000 clones, roughly 95% being singletons. The sample was naive CD8+ T cells sorted from blood. The receptors were gathered from a man younger than 35 in good health.

Worth noting for this clone: Additional DNA sequences in this sample encode the identical CDR3. The V and J genes are TRBV28 and TRBJ1-3; D is unclear. V lost 3 bases, J lost 1 base, and 4 bases lay in between. The CDR3 is 13 amino acids. The V gene's germline CDR1 is MDHEN and CDR2 SYDVKM. CDR3 in DNA: TGTGCCAGCAGTTTGTATTCTGGAAACACCATATATTTT. Translation gives CASSLYSGNTIYF. The full variable domain, in which reference TRBV28 and TRBJ1-3 provide the parts outside the CDR3, is DVKVTQSSRYLVKRTGEKVFLECVQDMDHENMFWYRQDPGLGLRLIYFSYDVKMKEKGDIPEGYSVSREKKERFSLILESASTNQTSMYLCASSLYSGNTIYFGEGSWLTVV.

The CDR3 is CASRTDVAVGPVWSQGGPGTLHF. CDR3 nucleotide sequence: TGTGCCAGCCGCACGGACGTAGCCGTCGGACCTGTCTGGTCCCAAGGGGGCCCAGGGACCCTCCACTTT. The chain employs TRBV27 and TRBJ1-6; 7 nucleotides line up with TRBD1. With V trimmed by 8 bases and J by 14 bases, 42 bases remained unmatched. The germline V gene has CDR1 MNHEY and CDR2 SMNVEV (reference sequence). The CDR3 has 23 residues.

This chain joins TRBV19 and TRBJ2-2; TRBD1 matches 12 bases. The CDR3 spans 15 residues. The J segment lost 5 bases and the V segment lost 5 bases, leaving 3 bases of the junction unmatched. Germline loops: CDR1 LNHDA, CDR2 SQIVND (reference sequence). This chain's CDR3 is CASSWDRGQTGELFF. DNA of the CDR3: TGTGCCAGTAGTTGGGACAGGGGGCAAACCGGGGAGCTGTTTTTT.

The chain is built from TRBV25-1 and TRBJ1-4; D is unclear. Germline lookup yields CDR1 MGHDK and CDR2 SYGVNS. Trimming cost V 6 bases and J 3 bases, with 23 bases left between them. The CDR3 is 18 amino acids. The CDR3 loop is CASRRLGWERSSNEKLFF. The CDR3 DNA follows: TGTGCCAGCAGAAGGCTTGGTTGGGAGAGATCGTCTAATGAAAAACTGTTTTTT.

V is TRBV9 and J is TRBJ2-1; possible D gene TRBD1, 7 bases. The germline V and J ends were trimmed by 3 bases and 0 bases, with 10 bases remaining between them. The CDR3 spans 15 residues. Germline assignment: CDR1 SGDLS and CDR2 YYNGEE. Written as DNA, the CDR3 is TGTGCCAGCAGCGGCCAGGGGGGCTCCTACAATGAGCAGTTCTTC. This gives the protein CASSGQGGSYNEQFF.

This sequence joins TRBV7-9 and TRBJ2-5; TRBD2 agrees at 16 bases. V shed 5 bases and J 7 bases; nucleotides not matched to a gene: 7. The CDR3 covers 16 residues. Germline-derived CDR1 and CDR2 are SEHNR and FQNEAQ (reference sequence). The CDR3 DNA reads as TGTGCCAGCAGCCCCGGGACTAGCGGGGGGGCCGGGACCCAGTACTTC. Its translation: CASSPGTSGGAGTQYF.

The rearrangement joins TRBV27 to TRBJ2-6; D gene ambiguous. V was shortened by 5 bases and J by 4 bases, with 15 bases between the two germline ends. CDR1 is MNHEY, CDR2 SMNVEV, per germline (reference sequence). The CDR3 contains 16 residues. CDR3 in amino acids: CASSLGSRPGANVLTF. Written as DNA, the CDR3 is TGTGCCAGCAGTCTGGGCAGTAGGCCCGGGGCCAACGTCCTGACTTTC. Drawing the rest from reference TRBV27 and TRBJ2-6, the complete variable domain is EAQVTQNPRYLITVTGKKLTVTCSQNMNHEYMSWYRQDPGLGLRQIYYSMNVEVTDKGDVPEGYKVSRKEKRNFPLILESPSPNQTSLYFCASSLGSRPGANVLTFGAGSRLTVL.

The gene calls are TRBV12-5 and TRBJ2-2, with D unclear. Germline V gene data show CDR1 as LGHNT and CDR2 as FRNRAP. V was pared by 6 bases and J by 5 bases, with 7 bases between. CDR3 length: 12 amino acids. The CDR3 DNA reads TGTGCTAGTGGACTCGTTACCGGGGAGCTGTTTTTT. Protein: CASGLVTGELFF.

This chain connects TRBV28 to TRBJ2-3; 8 bases align to TRBD1. Trimming took 3 bases from V and 0 from J; bases not matched to a gene: 8. Germline V gene lookup returns CDR1 MDHEN and CDR2 SYDVKM. The CDR3 covers 17 residues. The CDR3 loop reads CASSFSTGGPSTDTQYF. The CDR3 DNA follows: TGTGCCAGCAGTTTTTCTACAGGGGGACCTAGCACAGATACGCAGTATTTT. The whole variable domain, filled in from reference TRBV28 and TRBJ2-3, reads DVKVTQSSRYLVKRTGEKVFLECVQDMDHENMFWYRQDPGLGLRLIYFSYDVKMKEKGDIPEGYSVSREKKERFSLILESASTNQTSMYLCASSFSTGGPSTDTQYFGPGTRLTVL.

V is TRBV11-1 and J is TRBJ2-1; 8 bases map to TRBD2. CDR1 and CDR2 from the germline V gene are SGHAT and FQDESV (reference sequence). The V and J ends lost 1 base and 0 bases, in that order; junction bases with no gene match: 8. The CDR3 has 18 residues. CDR3 region: CASSLVTIAGSSYNEQFF. The CDR3 DNA reads TGTGCCAGCAGCTTAGTGACTATAGCGGGGAGCTCCTACAATGAGCAGTTCTTC.

V is TRBV9 and J is TRBJ2-3; 14 nucleotides align to TRBD2. Germline CDR1 reads SGDLS; CDR2 reads YYNGEE. Unmatched junction bases numbered 7, after V lost 3 bases and J lost 4 bases. This CDR3 region has 17 residues. The CDR3 sequence is CASSGWTSGRLPDTQYF. In DNA, the CDR3 is TGTGCCAGCAGCGGATGGACTAGCGGGAGGCTTCCAGATACGCAGTATTTT.

The rearrangement joins TRBV10-2 to TRBJ2-7, with D possibly TRBD1 on 7 matching bases. Trimming stripped 6 bases from V and 3 bases from J, with 12 bases between. The CDR3 sequence is 13 residues long. Germline CDR1 and CDR2: WSHSY and SAAADI. The CDR3 loop is CASSAGQLYEQYF. The CDR3 DNA follows: TGCGCCAGCAGCGCGGGACAGCTCTACGAGCAGTACTTC.

The chain employs TRBV5-6 and TRBJ2-7; weak D call: TRBD2 (5 bases). This CDR3 comprises 13 residues. Germline lookup yields CDR1 SGHDT and CDR2 YYEEEE. Trimming removed 3 bases from V and 6 bases from J, with 13 bases in between. CDR3 coding DNA: TGTGCCAGCAGCTCACTTCGGGGTAGCGAGCAGTACTTC. The encoded protein is CASSSLRGSEQYF.

On this clone itself: The sample carries other DNA sequences with the same CDR3. V is TRBV27 and J is TRBJ2-7, with a possible D match to TRBD2 (7 bases). The germline V gene has CDR1 MNHEY and CDR2 SMNVEV (reference sequence). V was pared by 1 base and J by 4 bases, with 11 bases between. This CDR3 contains 14 residues. The CDR3 nucleotides are TGTGCCAGCAGTTTATTGGGGGGGGCTTACGAGCAGTACTTC. As protein: CASSLLGGAYEQYF.

This clone appeared a few times. This specimen includes other DNA sequences encoding the same CDR3. The chain couples TRBV9 to TRBJ2-7; 8 nucleotides match TRBD1. The CDR3 consists of 12 residues. CDR1 SGDLS and CDR2 YYNGEE come from the germline V gene. Losses at the gene ends were 3 bases for V and 4 bases for J; bases not matched to a gene: 0. In nucleotides, the CDR3 is TGTGCCAGCAGCGGACAGGGGTACGAGCAGTACTTC. Encoded protein: CASSGQGYEQYF.

The V gene is TRBV2, the J gene TRBJ2-7, with TRBD1 identical over 7 bases. This CDR3 comprises 15 residues. Trimming cost V 8 bases and J 1 base; bases outside gene matches: 11. Germline V lookup: CDR1 SNHLY, CDR2 FYNNEI. The CDR3 reads CASGIDKTGSYEQYF. The CDR3 DNA sequence: TGTGCCAGCGGTATCGACAAGACAGGGTCCTACGAGCAGTACTTC.

On this clone itself: In the same sample, other DNA sequences code for this CDR3. The chain has TRBV18 and TRBJ2-5; D remains unclear. Deletions cut 2 bases from V and 0 bases from J, with 4 bases between. The CDR3 totals 13 residues. Germline CDR1 is KGHSH and CDR2 is LQKENI. The CDR3 sequence: CASSPGYQETQYF. The CDR3, as DNA: TGTGCCAGCTCACCAGGGTACCAAGAGACCCAGTACTTC.

The chain uses TRBV6-5 and TRBJ1-2; unclear D gene. The CDR3 spans 13 residues. Germline loops: CDR1 MNHEY, CDR2 SVGAGI. V was pared by 2 bases and J by 6 bases, with 10 bases between. CDR3 sequence (DNA): TGTGCCAGCAGTTACCTCGCCGGGGATGGCTACACCTTC. This gives the protein CASSYLAGDGYTF.

The V call is TRBV29-1, the J call TRBJ1-1, with D hard to call. Trimming pared 5 bases from V and 0 bases from J, leaving 7 bases between. There are 12 residues in the CDR3. The germline CDR1 and CDR2 sequences are SQVTM and ANQGSEA. As DNA, the CDR3 is TGCAGCGTTCAGACGATGAACACTGAAGCTTTCTTT. Protein: CSVQTMNTEAFF.

This chain joins TRBV5-6 and TRBJ2-5, with 7 bases identical to TRBD2. Trimming took 4 bases from V and 5 from J; bases not matched to a gene: 11. CDR1 is SGHDT, CDR2 YYEEEE, per germline. The CDR3 covers 15 residues. As DNA, the CDR3 is TGTGCCAGCAGCATAGCGGGCGGTTGGATGGAGACCCAGTACTTC. Translated: CASSIAGGWMETQYF. Using reference TRBV5-6 and TRBJ2-5 for the parts outside the CDR3, the full variable domain is DAGVTQSPTHLIKTRGQQVTLRCSPKSGHDTVSWYQQALGQGPQFIFQYYEEEERQRGNFPDRFSGHQFPNYSSELNVNALLLGDSALYLCASSIAGGWMETQYFGPGTRLLVL.

The chain links TRBV27 to TRBJ2-7; possibly TRBD1 or TRBD2 for D (5 bases each). V was shortened by 5 bases and J by 8 bases, with 19 bases between the two germline ends. This CDR3 region has 14 residues. Germline CDR1 is MNHEY and CDR2 is SMNVEV (reference sequence). The CDR3 DNA reads TGTGCCAGCAGTCTCGTCGGGGCAACCGGACAGCAGTACTTC. This sequence encodes CASSLVGATGQQYF.

This clone was counted between two and nine times. This chain links TRBV28 with TRBJ1-1; no definite D call. Trimming removed 6 bases from V and 3 bases from J, with 11 bases in between. The CDR3 totals 13 residues. The germline CDR1 and CDR2 sequences are MDHEN and SYDVKM. The CDR3 here is CASSINPDTEAFF. For the CDR3, the DNA is TGTGCCAGCAGCATAAACCCCGACACTGAAGCTTTCTTT. The variable domain in full, with the rest retrieved from reference TRBV28 and TRBJ1-1, is DVKVTQSSRYLVKRTGEKVFLECVQDMDHENMFWYRQDPGLGLRLIYFSYDVKMKEKGDIPEGYSVSREKKERFSLILESASTNQTSMYLCASSINPDTEAFFGQGTRLTVV.

The gene calls are TRBV6-4 and TRBJ2-1; no firm D call. Deletions cut 5 bases from V and 2 bases from J, with 4 bases between. Germline V lookup: CDR1 MRHNA, CDR2 SNTAGT. The CDR3 covers 12 residues. The CDR3 is CASSYAYNEQFF. CDR3 sequence (DNA): TGTGCCAGCAGTTACGCCTACAATGAGCAGTTCTTC.

In its sample, this clone was seen once. V is TRBV2 and J is TRBJ2-3, with 7 bases fitting TRBD2. J lost 2 bases, V lost 8 bases, and 16 bases had no gene match. CDR1 is SNHLY and CDR2 is FYNNEI in the germline V gene. The length of the CDR3 is 17 residues. CDR3 loop: CASQDLRDYLNTDTQYF. The CDR3 nucleotides are TGTGCCAGCCAGGACTTACGGGACTACCTTAACACAGATACGCAGTATTTT.

The chain couples TRBV27 to TRBJ1-2; D is possibly TRBD1 (6 bases). The CDR3 has 16 residues. Trimming shortened V by 5 bases and J by 0 bases, and 16 bases separated the two germline ends. Germline CDR1 reads MNHEY; CDR2 reads SMNVEV (reference sequence). CDR3 coding DNA: TGTGCCAGCAGTGCCGGGGGGGCCATCGCTAACTATGGCTACACCTTC. This gives the protein CASSAGGAIANYGYTF.

This chain joins TRBV6-1 and TRBJ1-1; D gene unclear. CDR3 length: 12 amino acids. V was shortened by 8 bases and J by 7 bases, with 14 bases between the two germline ends. Germline V gene sequence: CDR1 MNHNS, CDR2 SASEGT. The chain's CDR3 is CASETDFLEAFF. CDR3 DNA sequence: TGTGCCAGCGAAACAGACTTTCTTGAAGCTTTCTTT.

The chain uses TRBV6-5 and TRBJ1-2, with D possibly matching TRBD1 (6 bases). The CDR3 has 15 amino acids. The germline V gene has CDR1 MNHEY and CDR2 SVGAGI. The V end was cut by 2 bases, the J end by 2 bases, with 12 bases between. The CDR3 DNA sequence: TGTGCCAGCAGTTACGGGGGCAGCTCAAACTATGGCTACACCTTC. Encoded protein: CASSYGGSSNYGYTF.

This clone was found once. The chain couples TRBV27 to TRBJ2-3; TRBD2 matches 9 bases. This CDR3 is built from 14 residues. The V and J ends lost 5 bases and 2 bases, in that order; junction bases with no gene match: 2. Germline V gives CDR1 MNHEY, CDR2 SMNVEV (reference sequence). The chain's CDR3 is CASSEREATDTQYF. CDR3 bases: TGTGCCAGCAGTGAGCGGGAGGCCACAGATACGCAGTATTTT.

The rearrangement joins TRBV28 to TRBJ2-7; D gene uncertain. The germline V and J ends were trimmed by 5 bases and 5 bases, with 16 bases remaining between them. The CDR3 is 14 amino acids. Germline CDR1 reads MDHEN; CDR2 reads SYDVKM. The CDR3 sequence is CASSTDWPGHEQYF. The CDR3 DNA follows: TGTGCCAGCAGTACCGACTGGCCGGGCCACGAGCAGTACTTC.

Remarks on this clone: This CDR3 is also generated by other DNA sequences in the sample. V usage is TRBV6-1 and J usage is TRBJ2-7; D uncertain. Germline V CDR1 and CDR2: MNHNS, SASEGT. V was cut by 6 bases and J by 1 base, with 10 bases left in between. This CDR3 contains 13 residues. Here the CDR3 DNA reads TGTGCCAGCAGGGTCGACGGTTCCTACGAGCAGTACTTC. It specifies CASRVDGSYEQYF.